Listed here is a single TCR beta chain. Its antigen is as yet unknown. Treatment reported: roughly ten-day PBMC culture with coronavirus spike peptide pools or control peptides (ViraFEST assay). CD4+ T cells that had been cultured provided DNA sequenced with the Oncomine TCR Beta short-read assay. TCRdb re-analysed the PCR reads in MiXCR, keeping a single row per CDR3 protein. Altogether fewer than 15,000 distinct CDR3 sequences are present, roughly two thirds being singletons, with the ten largest covering 9.5% to 12%. Germline lookup yields CDR1 MNHEY and CDR2 SMNVEV (reference sequence). V was cut by 5 bases and J by 3 bases, with 7 bases left in between. This CDR3 region has 13 residues. This specimen comes from a study of vaccination and CD4 T cells after COVID-19. Study summary: Nasal swab PCR had shown SARS-CoV-2 positivity in the convalescent patients (roughly 9 mild cases, one severe case). Sampling after COVID took place at a median of about 98 days (range 35 to 161) following diagnosis.

General observations from the study: Median SARS-CoV-2-reactive clonotypes rose from about 22 to 38, not significantly.

The clonotype was recovered from a human donor who had recovered from COVID-19. The chain couples TRBV27 to TRBJ2-2; D call uncertain. The sample taken for sequencing was CD4+ T cells from blood, cultured in vitro. This CDR3 is CASSAQYTGELFF. DNA of the CDR3: TGTGCCAGCAGTGCACAGTACACCGGGGAGCTGTTTTTT.